This TCR beta chain was obtained from a study of shared clonotypes between healthy human individuals. Using immunoSEQ multiplex PCR, the repertoire was profiled, and TCRdb retains in-frame clones only, with some absent. The sample records about 700,000 clones, around 74% being singletons. Donors comprised only Caucasian adults living in Nashville, Tennessee. The study's findings and limits: Inspection by rarefaction showed sorted-subset sequencing to be incomplete despite large depth.

Worth noting for this clone: The antigen remains undetermined.

Sequencing input: memory CD4+ T cells sorted from blood. Documented subset: CD45RA-negative fraction. The clonotype originates from a woman aged 25-40 years in good health.

This CDR3 is CSAGDTNTEAFF. CDR3 bases: TGCAGCGCTGGGGACACCAACACTGAAGCTTTCTTT. This sequence joins TRBV29-1 and TRBJ1-1; perhaps TRBD1 as D (6 bases). Between the trimmed V and J ends, which lost 7 bases and 2 bases, there was a span of 11 bases. The CDR3 spans 12 residues. Germline CDR1 reads SQVTM; CDR2 reads ANQGSEA.